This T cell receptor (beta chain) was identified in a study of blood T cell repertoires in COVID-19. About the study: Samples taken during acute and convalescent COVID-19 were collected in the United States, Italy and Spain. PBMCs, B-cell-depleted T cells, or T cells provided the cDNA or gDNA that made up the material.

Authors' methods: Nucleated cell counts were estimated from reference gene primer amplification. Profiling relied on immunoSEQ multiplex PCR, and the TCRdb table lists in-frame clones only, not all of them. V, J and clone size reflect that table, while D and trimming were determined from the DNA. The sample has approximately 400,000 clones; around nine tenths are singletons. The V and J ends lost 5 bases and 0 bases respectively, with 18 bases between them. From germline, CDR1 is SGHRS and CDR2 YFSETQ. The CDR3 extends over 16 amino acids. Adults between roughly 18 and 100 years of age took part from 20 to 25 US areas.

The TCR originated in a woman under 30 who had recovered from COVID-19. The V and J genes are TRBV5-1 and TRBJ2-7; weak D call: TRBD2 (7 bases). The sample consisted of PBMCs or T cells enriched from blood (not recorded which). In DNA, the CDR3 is TGCGCCAGCAGTTATAGGGCGGGGGCCTTCTCCTACGAGCAGTACTTC. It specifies CASSYRAGAFSYEQYF.